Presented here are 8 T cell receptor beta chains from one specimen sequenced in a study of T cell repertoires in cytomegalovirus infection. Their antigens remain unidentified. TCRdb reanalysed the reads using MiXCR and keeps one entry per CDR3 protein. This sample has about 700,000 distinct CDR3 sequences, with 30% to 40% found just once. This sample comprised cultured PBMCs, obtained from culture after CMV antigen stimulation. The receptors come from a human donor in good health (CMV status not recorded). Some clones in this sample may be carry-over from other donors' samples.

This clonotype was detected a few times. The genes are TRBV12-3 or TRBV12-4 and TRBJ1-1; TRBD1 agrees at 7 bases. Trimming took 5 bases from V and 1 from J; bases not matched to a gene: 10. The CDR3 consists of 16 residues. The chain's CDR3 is CASSEQQGPENTEAFF. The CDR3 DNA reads TGTGCCAGCAGTGAACAACAGGGGCCGGAGAACACTGAAGCTTTCTTT.

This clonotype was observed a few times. CDR3 sequence reads: CASSPGLPYNEQFF. CDR3 nucleotides: TGTGCCAGCTCACCGGGACTACCCTACAATGAGCAGTTCTTC. J is TRBJ2-1 and V is TRBV18; the match to TRBD2 covers 7 bases. V shed 3 bases and J 2 bases; nucleotides not matched to a gene: 1. This CDR3 region has 14 residues. CDR1 and CDR2 (germline): KGHSH, LQKENI.

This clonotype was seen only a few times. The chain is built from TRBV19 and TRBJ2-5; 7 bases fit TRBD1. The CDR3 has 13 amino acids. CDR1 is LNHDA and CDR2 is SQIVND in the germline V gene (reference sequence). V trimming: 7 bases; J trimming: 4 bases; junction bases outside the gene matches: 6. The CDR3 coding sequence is TGTGCCAGTAAACCAGGGGGAAGAGAGACCCAGTACTTC. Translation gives CASKPGGRETQYF.

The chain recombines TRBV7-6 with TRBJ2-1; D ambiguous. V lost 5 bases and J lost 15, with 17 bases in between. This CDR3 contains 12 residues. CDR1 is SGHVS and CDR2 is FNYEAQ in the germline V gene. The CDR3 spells CASSPSGVPGFF. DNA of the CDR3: TGTGCCAGCAGCCCCAGTGGAGTCCCTGGGTTCTTC.

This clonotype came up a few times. CDR3 region: CASSHQRAYEQYF. The CDR3 bases are TGTGCCAGCAGCCACCAGAGAGCCTACGAGCAGTACTTC. This chain links TRBV7-2 with TRBJ2-7; no reliable D call. V gave up 5 bases and J gave up 2 bases, with 10 bases separating them. The CDR3 sequence is 13 residues long. Germline V CDR1 and CDR2: SGHTA, FQGNSA.

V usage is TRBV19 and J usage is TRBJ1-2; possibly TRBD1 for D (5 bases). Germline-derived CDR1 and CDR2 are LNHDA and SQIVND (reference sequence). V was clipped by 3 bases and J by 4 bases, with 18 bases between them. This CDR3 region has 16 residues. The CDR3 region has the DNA TGTGCCAGTAGTATGGCGGGACTCACCCTACTCTATGGCTACACCTTC. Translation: CASSMAGLTLLYGYTF.

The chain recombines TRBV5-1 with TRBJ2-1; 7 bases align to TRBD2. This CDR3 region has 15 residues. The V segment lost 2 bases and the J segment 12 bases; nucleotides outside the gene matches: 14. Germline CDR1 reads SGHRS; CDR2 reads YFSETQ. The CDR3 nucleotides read TGCGCCAGCAGCTTCCGAACAAGCGGGGATGGCCCGCAGTTCTTC. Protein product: CASSFRTSGDGPQFF.

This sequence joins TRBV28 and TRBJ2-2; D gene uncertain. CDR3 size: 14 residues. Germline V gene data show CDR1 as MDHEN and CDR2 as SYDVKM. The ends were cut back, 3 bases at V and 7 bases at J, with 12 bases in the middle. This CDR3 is CASSFGWVIGELFF. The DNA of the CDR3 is TGTGCCAGCAGTTTCGGGTGGGTGATCGGGGAGCTGTTTTTT.